This TCR beta chain was obtained from a study of blood T cell repertoires in COVID-19. Turning to the study itself: COVID-19 samples collected from the United States, Italy and Spain covered acute and convalescent phases.

Study processing details: Amplifying reference gene primers gave estimates of nucleated cell counts. Data came from immunoSEQ multiplex PCR; TCRdb stores just in-frame clones and leaves some out. V and J calls plus clone size are reproduced from that table; the DNA served to infer D and trimming. The data contain about 150,000 clones, about 90% of them seen just once; the ten biggest clones take up 6% to 7%. Per the germline V gene, CDR1 is SGHVS and CDR2 is FQNEAQ. With V trimmed by 4 bases and J by 9 bases, 7 bases remained unmatched. The CDR3 is 15 residues long. The sample taken for sequencing was peripheral blood. The chain couples TRBV7-8 to TRBJ2-1, with 12 bases aligning to TRBD2. The sequence was collected from a man at least 80 years old with acute or convalescent COVID-19. CDR3 amino acids: CASSSGLAGLGEQFF. The CDR3 DNA sequence: TGTGCCAGCAGCTCGGGACTAGCGGGCCTCGGTGAGCAGTTCTTC.